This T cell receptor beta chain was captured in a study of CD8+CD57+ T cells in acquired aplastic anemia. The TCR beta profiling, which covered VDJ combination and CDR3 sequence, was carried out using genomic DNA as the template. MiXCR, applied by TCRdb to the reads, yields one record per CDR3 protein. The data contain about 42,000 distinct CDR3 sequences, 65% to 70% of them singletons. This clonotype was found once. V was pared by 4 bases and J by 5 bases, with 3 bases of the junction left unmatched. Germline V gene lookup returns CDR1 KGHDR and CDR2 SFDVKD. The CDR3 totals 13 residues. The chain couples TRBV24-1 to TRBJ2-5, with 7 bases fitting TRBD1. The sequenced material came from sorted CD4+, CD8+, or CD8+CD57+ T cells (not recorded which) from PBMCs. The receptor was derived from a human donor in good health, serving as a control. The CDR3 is CATSDYRGETQYF. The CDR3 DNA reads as TGTGCCACCAGTGACTACAGGGGTGAGACCCAGTACTTC.